The 18 T cell receptor beta chains below were found in one sample sequenced in a study of cytotoxic CD8 clonotypes in ibrutinib-treated CLL. Sequencing used immunoSEQ multiplex PCR; TCRdb keeps in-frame clones, though not all of them. The sample holds over 70,000 clones, about 86% seen once. Sequenced material: PBMCs, taken before ibrutinib treatment. Source of these receptors: a human donor with chronic lymphocytic leukemia.

This rearrangement joins TRBV7-2 to TRBJ2-5; 11 bases agree with TRBD2. Germline CDR1 is SGHTA and CDR2 is FQGNSA. The V and J ends lost 5 bases and 5 bases, in that order; junction bases with no gene match: 13. This CDR3 has 17 residues. This chain's CDR3 is CASSQGVAGGPLETQYF. The CDR3, as DNA: TGTGCCAGCAGCCAAGGGGTAGCGGGAGGGCCTTTGGAGACCCAGTACTTC.

The rearrangement links TRBV27 to TRBJ2-3; 8 bases agree with TRBD1. The CDR3 totals 17 residues. The J segment lost 0 bases and the V segment lost 7 bases, leaving 12 bases of the junction unmatched. Germline CDR1 and CDR2: MNHEY and SMNVEV (reference sequence). CDR3 amino acids: CASNPLDREISTDTQYF. DNA for the CDR3: TGTGCCAGCAATCCTTTGGACAGGGAGATCAGCACAGATACGCAGTATTTT.

This rearrangement joins TRBV11-3 to TRBJ2-1; 9 bases fit TRBD2. The CDR3 sequence is 16 residues long. Germline assignment: CDR1 SGHNT and CDR2 YENEEA. Unmatched junction bases numbered 9, after V lost 3 bases and J lost 6 bases. As DNA, the CDR3 is TGTGCCAGCAGCTTTGGGGGCGGGAGGGCCATCAATGAGCAGTTCTTC. It yields the protein CASSFGGGRAINEQFF. Together with reference TRBV11-3 and TRBJ2-1, the CDR3 gives the full variable domain: EAGVVQSPRYKIIEKKQPVAFWCNPISGHNTLYWYLQNLGQGPELLIRYENEEAVDDSQLPKDRFSAERLKGVDSTLKIQPAELGDSAVYLCASSFGGGRAINEQFFGPGTRLTVL.

This chain connects TRBV5-1 to TRBJ2-5; D gene ambiguous. The CDR3 covers 13 residues. From germline, CDR1 is SGHRS and CDR2 YFSETQ. V was clipped by 0 bases and J by 3 bases, with 6 bases between them. CDR3 sequence (DNA): TGCGCCAGCAGCTTGGTAGGAGAAGAGACCCAGTACTTC. This codes for CASSLVGEETQYF. The complete variable domain, with remaining parts taken from reference TRBV5-1 and TRBJ2-5, reads KAGVTQTPRYLIKTRGQQVTLSCSPISGHRSVSWYQQTPGQGLQFLFEYFSETQRNKGNFPGRFSGRQFSNSRSEMNVSTLELGDSALYLCASSLVGEETQYFGPGTRLLVL.

J is TRBJ2-7 and V is TRBV6-5, with TRBD1 matching over 7 bases. V was clipped by 4 bases and J by 4 bases; unmatched bases: 10. Germline CDR1 and CDR2: MNHEY and SVGAGI. This CDR3 comprises 15 residues. DNA for the CDR3: TGTGCCAGCAGTTCACTTACGACAGGGTGGTACGAGCAGTACTTC. Residues: CASSSLTTGWYEQYF.

The genes are TRBV30 and TRBJ2-5, with TRBD2 matching over 7 bases. The ends lost 8 bases at V and 4 bases at J; junction bases unmatched: 13. The germline V gene encodes CDR1 GTSNPN and CDR2 SVGIG (reference sequence). CDR3 length equals 14 residues. CDR3 residues: CAGLLRGRTETQYF. The DNA for the CDR3 is TGTGCCGGACTTCTGCGCGGGAGAACAGAGACCCAGTACTTC.

This clone was seen just once. The genes are TRBV4-2 and TRBJ1-5, with TRBD1 matching over 7 bases. The CDR3 sequence is 15 residues long. Germline V gene lookup returns CDR1 LGHNA and CDR2 YNFKEQ. J was trimmed by 7 bases and V by 0 bases; bases with no gene match: 6. CDR3: CASSQDGQVGQPQHF. CDR3 nucleotide sequence: TGTGCCAGCAGCCAAGATGGACAGGTCGGGCAGCCCCAGCATTTT.

This clone was seen a handful of times. The chain is built from TRBV19 and TRBJ1-2, with D perhaps matching TRBD1 (5 bases). The V end lost 6 bases, the J end lost 0 bases, and 23 bases lay between the germline ends. The CDR3 loop spans 18 amino acids. Germline loops: CDR1 LNHDA, CDR2 SQIVND (reference sequence). DNA for the CDR3: TGTGCCAGTAGAGGTTCGGGGACGCCGGAAGCCACTAACTATGGCTACACCTTC. Translating gives CASRGSGTPEATNYGYTF.

The rearrangement joins TRBV29-1 to TRBJ2-2, with unresolved D. The CDR3 loop spans 13 amino acids. CDR1 is SQVTM, CDR2 ANQGSEA, per germline. Trimming removed 4 bases from V and 1 base from J, with 7 bases in between. CDR3 sequence: CSVGIVNTGELFF. In nucleotides, the CDR3 is TGCAGCGTTGGAATAGTGAACACCGGGGAGCTGTTTTTT.

This chain joins TRBV6-6 and TRBJ2-7; TRBD1 matches at 9 bases. Germline V gene sequence: CDR1 MNHNY, CDR2 SVGAGI (reference sequence). V dropped 7 bases and J dropped 6; count of bases not matched to a gene: 10. The CDR3 has 14 amino acids. The chain's CDR3 is CASIPGTGRPEQYF. The CDR3 coding sequence is TGTGCCAGCATACCCGGGACAGGGAGGCCCGAGCAGTACTTC.

V is TRBV7-9 and J is TRBJ1-2; D is perhaps TRBD1 (6 bases). CDR1 SEHNR and CDR2 FQNEAQ come from the germline V gene (reference sequence). This CDR3 spans 16 amino acids. Trimming stripped 0 bases from V and 5 bases from J, with 16 bases between. Here the CDR3 DNA reads TGTGCCAGCAGCTTAGCGGAGGGCCGGGGGGCTTATGGCTACACCTTC. Translation gives CASSLAEGRGAYGYTF.

This chain connects TRBV29-1 to TRBJ1-2; TRBD1 matches at 7 bases. With 7 bases clipped from V and 8 bases from J, the junction kept 16 bases outside the gene matches. Germline loops: CDR1 SQVTM, CDR2 ANQGSEA. This CDR3 spans 14 amino acids. The CDR3 region is CSADRADGSSGYTF. For the CDR3, the DNA is TGCAGCGCTGACAGGGCCGACGGTTCGAGCGGCTACACCTTC. The complete variable domain, with remaining parts taken from reference TRBV29-1 and TRBJ1-2, reads SAVISQKPSRDICQRGTSLTIQCQVDSQVTMMFWYRQQPGQSLTLIATANQGSEATYESGFVIDKFPISRPNLTFSTLTVSNMSPEDSSIYLCSADRADGSSGYTFGSGTRLTVV.

The J gene is TRBJ1-3, the V gene TRBV6-1; D is unresolved. This CDR3 contains 14 residues. Trimming left V 4 bases short and J 2 bases short, with 9 bases between. CDR1 and CDR2 (germline): MNHNS, SASEGT. The chain's CDR3 is CASSVHGAGNTIYF. In nucleotides, the CDR3 is TGTGCCAGCAGTGTCCACGGGGCTGGAAACACCATATATTTT.

The rearrangement links TRBV5-4 to TRBJ2-4; D not resolved. V was cut by 1 base and J by 3 bases, with 14 bases left in between. The CDR3 is 16 amino acids. Germline CDR1 SGHNT, CDR2 YYREEE (reference sequence). CDR3 nucleotide sequence: TGTGCCAGCAGCTTGCCCGAACTCTTGGGCAAAAACATTCAGTACTTC. Protein: CASSLPELLGKNIQYF.

The chain has TRBV9 and TRBJ2-5; no firm D call. CDR3 length: 13 residues. Germline CDR1 SGDLS, CDR2 YYNGEE. The germline V and J ends were trimmed by 3 bases and 5 bases, with 11 bases remaining between them. CDR3: CASSALGTETQYF. CDR3 nucleotides: TGTGCCAGCAGCGCGCTAGGTACCGAGACCCAGTACTTC. Drawing the rest from reference TRBV9 and TRBJ2-5, the complete variable domain is DSGVTQTPKHLITATGQRVTLRCSPRSGDLSVYWYQQSLDQGLQFLIQYYNGEERAKGNILERFSAQQFPDLHSELNLSSLELGDSALYFCASSALGTETQYFGPGTRLLVL.

The V and J genes are TRBV19 and TRBJ1-2; weak D call: TRBD1 (5 bases). The CDR3 is 14 residues long. The germline gives CDR1 LNHDA, CDR2 SQIVND (reference sequence). V was clipped by 0 bases and J by 7 bases, with 12 bases between them. For the CDR3, the DNA is TGTGCCAGTAGTATAGAGAGGGGCAGGTCTGGCTACACCTTC. This encodes CASSIERGRSGYTF. Supplemented by reference TRBV19 and TRBJ1-2, the full variable domain reads DGGITQSPKYLFRKEGQNVTLSCEQNLNHDAMYWYRQDPGQGLRLIYYSQIVNDFQKGDIAEGYSVSREKKESFPLTVTSAQKNPTAFYLCASSIERGRSGYTFGSGTRLTVV.

The chain uses TRBV19 and TRBJ2-1; 12 bases map to TRBD1. Unmatched junction bases numbered 8, after V lost 5 bases and J lost 6 bases. CDR1 and CDR2 (germline): LNHDA, SQIVND (reference sequence). This CDR3 spans 16 amino acids. CDR3 in DNA: TGTGCCAGTAGTCCCCGGGGACAGGGGGCTTTCAATGAGCAGTTCTTC. Translation: CASSPRGQGAFNEQFF.

The chain couples TRBV30 to TRBJ1-1, with 8 bases aligning to TRBD1. With V trimmed by 8 bases and J by 1 base, 9 bases remained unmatched. CDR3 length: 14 amino acids. Germline V lookup: CDR1 GTSNPN, CDR2 SVGIG (reference sequence). CDR3 in amino acids: CAIHRGTPNTEAFF. The CDR3 coding sequence is TGTGCCATACACAGGGGGACCCCGAACACTGAAGCTTTCTTT.